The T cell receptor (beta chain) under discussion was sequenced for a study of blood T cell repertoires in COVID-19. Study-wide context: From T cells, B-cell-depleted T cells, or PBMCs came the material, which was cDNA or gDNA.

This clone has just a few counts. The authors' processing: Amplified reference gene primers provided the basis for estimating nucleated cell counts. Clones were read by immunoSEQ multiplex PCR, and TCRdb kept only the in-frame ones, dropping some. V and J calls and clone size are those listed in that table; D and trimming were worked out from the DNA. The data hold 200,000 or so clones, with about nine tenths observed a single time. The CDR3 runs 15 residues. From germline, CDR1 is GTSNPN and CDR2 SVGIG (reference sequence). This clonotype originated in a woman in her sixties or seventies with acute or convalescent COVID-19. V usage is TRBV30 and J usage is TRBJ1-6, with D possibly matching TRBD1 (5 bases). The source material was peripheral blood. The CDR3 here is CASSSGGVYNSPLHF. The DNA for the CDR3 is TGTGCTTCTTCTAGTGGAGGGGTGTATAATTCACCCCTCCACTTT.